What follows is one T cell receptor beta chain and its context. This sample's TCRbeta library carried unique molecular identifier barcodes. TCRdb reprocessed the PCR reads with MiXCR, giving one entry per CDR3 protein. The sample carries about 610,000 distinct CDR3 sequences, over 9.5% recorded once. The sample originates from a study of T-cell reconstitution after alpha-beta-depleted transplantation in children. The V and J ends lost 3 bases and 7 bases respectively, with 12 bases between them. This CDR3 spans 13 amino acids. V gene TRBV12-3 or TRBV12-4 combines with J gene TRBJ1-1; possible D gene TRBD1, 5 bases. The sequenced sample was PBMCs from the stem cell graft donor, obtained from the stem cell graft. The receptor comes from a human donor who donated a stem cell graft to a child with acute myeloid leukemia. This CDR3 is CASSFGAGVEAFF. In DNA, the CDR3 is TGTGCCAGCAGTTTTGGGGCAGGAGTTGAAGCTTTCTTT.